Each of the 2 T cell receptor beta chains below was sequenced from the same sample in a study of T cell repertoires in cytomegalovirus infection. Via MiXCR, TCRdb re-called the reads, giving one row per CDR3 protein. The sample consists of fewer than 650,000 distinct CDR3 sequences, almost 40% of them appearing once. Their specific antigens are unknown. This specimen consisted of cultured PBMCs, obtained from culture after CMV antigen stimulation. These receptors all come from a human donor in good health (CMV status not recorded). Some clones in this sample may be carry-over from other donors' samples.

This clonotype appeared a few times. V is TRBV11-2 and J is TRBJ1-2; perhaps TRBD1 as D (5 bases). Germline assignment: CDR1 SGHAT and CDR2 FQNNGV. This CDR3 has 19 amino acids. V lost 0 bases and J 5 bases, leaving 25 bases between the germline ends. The CDR3 region is CASSLDQVQETYLPYGYTF. The CDR3 DNA reads TGTGCCAGCAGCTTAGATCAAGTACAGGAGACCTATCTACCATATGGCTACACCTTC.

The rearrangement links TRBV11-2 to TRBJ2-1, with 8 bases matching TRBD2. With 5 bases clipped from V and 3 bases from J, the junction kept 9 bases outside the gene matches. The CDR3 totals 16 residues. Germline loops: CDR1 SGHAT, CDR2 FQNNGV. For the CDR3, the DNA is TGTGCCAGCAGCCACCTGGGACTAGGGGGCTACAATGAGCAGTTCTTC. Translated, it gives CASSHLGLGGYNEQFF.